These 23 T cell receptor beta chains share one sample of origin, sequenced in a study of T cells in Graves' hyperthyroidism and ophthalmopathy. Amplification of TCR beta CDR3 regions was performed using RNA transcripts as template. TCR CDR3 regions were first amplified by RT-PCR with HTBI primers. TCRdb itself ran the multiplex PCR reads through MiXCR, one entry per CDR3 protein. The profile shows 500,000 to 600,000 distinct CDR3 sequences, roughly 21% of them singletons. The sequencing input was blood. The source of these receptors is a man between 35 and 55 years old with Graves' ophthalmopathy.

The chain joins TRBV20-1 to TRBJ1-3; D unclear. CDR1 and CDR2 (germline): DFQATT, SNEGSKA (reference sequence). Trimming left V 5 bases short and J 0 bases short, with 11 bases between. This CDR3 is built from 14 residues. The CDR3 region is CSAFDPYSGNTIYF. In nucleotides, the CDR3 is TGCAGTGCTTTCGACCCATACTCTGGAAACACCATATATTTT.

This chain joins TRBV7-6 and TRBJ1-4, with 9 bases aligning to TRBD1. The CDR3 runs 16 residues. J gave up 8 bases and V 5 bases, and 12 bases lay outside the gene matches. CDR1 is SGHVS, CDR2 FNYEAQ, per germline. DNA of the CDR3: TGTGCCAGCAGCCCGAATTCACAGGGGGCATGGGAAAAACTGTTTTTT. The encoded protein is CASSPNSQGAWEKLFF.

The CDR3 here is CASSQGRQETQYF. CDR3 nucleotide sequence: TGTGCCAGCAGCCAGGGTAGACAAGAGACCCAGTACTTC. V usage is TRBV3-1 and J usage is TRBJ2-5; D call uncertain. V gave up 3 bases and J gave up 2 bases, with 7 bases separating them. CDR3 length equals 13 residues. The germline CDR1 and CDR2 sequences are LGHDT and YNNKEL (reference sequence).

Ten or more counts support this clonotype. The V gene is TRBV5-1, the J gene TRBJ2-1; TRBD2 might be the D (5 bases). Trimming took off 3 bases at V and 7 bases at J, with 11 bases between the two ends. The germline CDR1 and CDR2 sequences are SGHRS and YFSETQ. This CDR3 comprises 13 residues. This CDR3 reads CASSSGIYNEQFF. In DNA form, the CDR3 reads TGCGCCAGCAGCTCCGGGATATATAATGAGCAGTTCTTC.

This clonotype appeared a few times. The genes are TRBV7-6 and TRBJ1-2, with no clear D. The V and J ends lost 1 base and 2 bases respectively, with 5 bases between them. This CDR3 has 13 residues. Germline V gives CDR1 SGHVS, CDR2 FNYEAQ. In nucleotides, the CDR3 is TGTGCCAGCAGCTTAGATGAGAACTATGGCTACACCTTC. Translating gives CASSLDENYGYTF.

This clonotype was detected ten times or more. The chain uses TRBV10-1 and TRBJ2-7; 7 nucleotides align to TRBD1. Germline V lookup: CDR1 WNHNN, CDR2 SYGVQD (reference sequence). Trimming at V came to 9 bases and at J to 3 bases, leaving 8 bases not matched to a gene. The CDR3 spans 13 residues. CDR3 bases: TGCGCCAGTACGGGACAGAGATTCTACGAGCAGTACTTC. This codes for CASTGQRFYEQYF.

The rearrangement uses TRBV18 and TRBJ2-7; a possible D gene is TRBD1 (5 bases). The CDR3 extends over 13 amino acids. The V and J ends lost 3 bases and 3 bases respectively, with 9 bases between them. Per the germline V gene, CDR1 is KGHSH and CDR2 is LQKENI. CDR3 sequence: CASSPRQYYEQYF. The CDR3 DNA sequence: TGTGCCAGCTCACCGAGACAGTACTACGAGCAGTACTTC.

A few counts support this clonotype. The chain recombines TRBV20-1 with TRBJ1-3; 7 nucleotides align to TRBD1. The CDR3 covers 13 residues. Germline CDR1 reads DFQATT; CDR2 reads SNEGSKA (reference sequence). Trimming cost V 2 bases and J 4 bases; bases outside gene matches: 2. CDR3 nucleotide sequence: TGCAGTGCTAGACAGGGGGGCGGAAACACCATATATTTT. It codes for CSARQGGGNTIYF.

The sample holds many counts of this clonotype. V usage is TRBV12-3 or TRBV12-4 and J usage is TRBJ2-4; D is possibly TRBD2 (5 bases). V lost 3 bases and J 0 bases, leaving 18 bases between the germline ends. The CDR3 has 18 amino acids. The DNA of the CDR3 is TGTGCCAGCAGTTTGGGATCGGGGATCGAACTAGCCAAAAACATTCAGTACTTC. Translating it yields CASSLGSGIELAKNIQYF.

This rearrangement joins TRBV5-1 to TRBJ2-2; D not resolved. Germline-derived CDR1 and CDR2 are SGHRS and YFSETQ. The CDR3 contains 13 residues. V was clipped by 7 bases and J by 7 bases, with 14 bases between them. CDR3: CASLLPGDGELFF. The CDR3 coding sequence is TGCGCCAGCCTCCTACCGGGCGACGGGGAGCTGTTTTTT.

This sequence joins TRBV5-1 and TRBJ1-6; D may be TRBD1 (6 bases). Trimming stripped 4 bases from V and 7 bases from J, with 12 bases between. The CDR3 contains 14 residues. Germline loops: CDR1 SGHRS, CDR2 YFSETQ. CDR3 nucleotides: TGCGCCAGCAGCGGAAGTACAGGGAATTCACCCCTCCACTTT. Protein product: CASSGSTGNSPLHF.

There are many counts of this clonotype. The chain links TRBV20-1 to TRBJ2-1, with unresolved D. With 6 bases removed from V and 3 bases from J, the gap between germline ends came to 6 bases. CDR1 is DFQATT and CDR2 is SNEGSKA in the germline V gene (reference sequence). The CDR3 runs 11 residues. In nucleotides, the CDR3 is TGCAGTGCGATCCTCTACAATGAGCAGTTCTTC. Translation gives CSAILYNEQFF.

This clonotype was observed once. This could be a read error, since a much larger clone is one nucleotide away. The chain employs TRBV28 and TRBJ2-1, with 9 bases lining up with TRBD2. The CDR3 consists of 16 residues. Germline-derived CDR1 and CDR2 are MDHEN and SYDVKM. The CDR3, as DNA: TGTGCCAGCAGTTTAGGGCTAGCGGGGCTCCACAATGGGCAGTTCTTC. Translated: CASSLGLAGLHNGQFF.

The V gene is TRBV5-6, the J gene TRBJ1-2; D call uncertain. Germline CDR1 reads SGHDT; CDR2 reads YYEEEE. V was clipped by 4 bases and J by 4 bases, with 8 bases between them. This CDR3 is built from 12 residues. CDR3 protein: CASSNPSYGYTF. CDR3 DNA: TGTGCCAGCAGCAATCCTAGCTATGGCTACACCTTC.

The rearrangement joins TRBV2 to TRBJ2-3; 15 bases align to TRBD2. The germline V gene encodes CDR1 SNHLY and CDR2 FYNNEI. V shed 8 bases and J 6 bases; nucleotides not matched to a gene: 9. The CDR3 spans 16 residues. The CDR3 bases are TGTGCCAGCGGCTCCCGGACTAGCGGGGGGGCGGATACGCAGTATTTT. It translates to CASGSRTSGGADTQYF.

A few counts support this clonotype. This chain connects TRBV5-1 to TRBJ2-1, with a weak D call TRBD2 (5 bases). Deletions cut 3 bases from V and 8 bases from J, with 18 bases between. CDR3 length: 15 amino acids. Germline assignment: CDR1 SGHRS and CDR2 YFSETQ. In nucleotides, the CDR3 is TGCGCCAGCAGCTACGACGGGGTTCCGGCTTATGAGCAGTTCTTC. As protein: CASSYDGVPAYEQFF.

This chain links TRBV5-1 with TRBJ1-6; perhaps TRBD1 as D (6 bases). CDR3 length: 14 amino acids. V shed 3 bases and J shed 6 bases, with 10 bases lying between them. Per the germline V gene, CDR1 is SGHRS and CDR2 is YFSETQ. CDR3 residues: CASSSDRFNSPLHF. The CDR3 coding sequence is TGCGCCAGCAGCTCCGACAGGTTTAATTCACCCCTCCACTTT.

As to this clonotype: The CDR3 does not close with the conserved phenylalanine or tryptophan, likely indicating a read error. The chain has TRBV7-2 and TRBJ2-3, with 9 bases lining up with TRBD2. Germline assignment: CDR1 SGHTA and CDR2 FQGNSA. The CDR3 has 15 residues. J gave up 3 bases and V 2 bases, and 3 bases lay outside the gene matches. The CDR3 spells CASSLSSGITDTQYL. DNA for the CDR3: TGTGCCAGCAGCTTATCTAGCGGGATAACAGATACGCAGTATCTT.

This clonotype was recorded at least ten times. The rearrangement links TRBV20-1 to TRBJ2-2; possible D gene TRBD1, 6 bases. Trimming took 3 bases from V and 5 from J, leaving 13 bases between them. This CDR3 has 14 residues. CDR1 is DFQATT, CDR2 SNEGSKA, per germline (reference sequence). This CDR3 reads CSASAGARTGELFF. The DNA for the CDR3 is TGCAGTGCTAGCGCAGGGGCGAGGACCGGGGAGCTGTTTTTT.

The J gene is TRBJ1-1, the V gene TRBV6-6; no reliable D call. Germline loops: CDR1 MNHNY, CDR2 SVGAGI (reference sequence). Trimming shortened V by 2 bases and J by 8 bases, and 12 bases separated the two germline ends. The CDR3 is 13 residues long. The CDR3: CASSYTGIGEAFF. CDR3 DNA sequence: TGTGCCAGCAGTTACACTGGGATCGGGGAAGCTTTCTTT.

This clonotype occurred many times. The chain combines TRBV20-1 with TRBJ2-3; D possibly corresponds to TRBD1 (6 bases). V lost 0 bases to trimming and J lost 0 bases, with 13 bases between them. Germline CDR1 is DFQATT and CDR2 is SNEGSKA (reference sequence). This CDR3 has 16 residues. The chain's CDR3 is CSARDAGQTSTDTQYF. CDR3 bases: TGCAGTGCTAGAGATGCCGGACAGACTAGCACAGATACGCAGTATTTT.

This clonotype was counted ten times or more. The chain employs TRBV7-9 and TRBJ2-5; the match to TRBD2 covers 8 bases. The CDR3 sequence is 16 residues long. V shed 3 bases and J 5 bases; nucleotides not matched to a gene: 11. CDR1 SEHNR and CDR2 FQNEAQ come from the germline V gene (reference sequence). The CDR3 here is CASSFTISTSDETQYF. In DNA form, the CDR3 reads TGTGCCAGCAGCTTTACAATATCGACTAGCGATGAGACCCAGTACTTC. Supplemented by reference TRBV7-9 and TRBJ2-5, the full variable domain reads DTGVSQNPRHKITKRGQNVTFRCDPISEHNRLYWYRQTLGQGPEFLTYFQNEAQLEKSRLLSDRFSAERPKGSFSTLEIQRTEQGDSAMYLCASSFTISTSDETQYFGPGTRLLVL.

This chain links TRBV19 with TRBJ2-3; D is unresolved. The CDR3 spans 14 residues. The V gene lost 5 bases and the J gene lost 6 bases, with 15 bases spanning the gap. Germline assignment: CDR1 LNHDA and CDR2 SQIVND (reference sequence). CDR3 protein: CASSALQPSDTQYF. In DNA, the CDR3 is TGTGCCAGTAGTGCTCTACAGCCGTCGGATACGCAGTATTTT. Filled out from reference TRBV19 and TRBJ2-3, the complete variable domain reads DGGITQSPKYLFRKEGQNVTLSCEQNLNHDAMYWYRQDPGQGLRLIYYSQIVNDFQKGDIAEGYSVSREKKESFPLTVTSAQKNPTAFYLCASSALQPSDTQYFGPGTRLTVL.